These T cell receptor beta chains were read from a single sample in a study of vaccination and CD4 T cells after COVID-19. What these receptors recognize is not known. Each CDR3 protein gets one entry after TCRdb re-called the PCR reads with MiXCR. The sample records about 10,000 distinct CDR3 sequences, approximately 60% being singletons. The sample consisted of CD4+ T cells from blood, cultured in vitro. The receptors derive from a human donor who had recovered from COVID-19. The CDR3 runs from the conserved cysteine through the conserved F or W. Each record gives: clone size, D gene, V gene, J gene, CDR3 protein, CDR3 DNA. A D gene is named only where the DNA matches it firmly. Expanded clones are given a class, and other clones once, few, many or no size at all.

few	NA	TRBV7-9	TRBJ2-2	CASSREAGPGELFF	TGTGCCAGCAGCAGAGAAGCGGGTCCCGGGGAGCTGTTTTTT
NA	TRBD2	TRBV12-3/TRBV12-4	TRBJ2-4	CASGRGGQGGENIQYF	TGTGCCTCCGGGCGGGGGGGCCAGGGAGGGGAAAACATTCAGTACTTC
NA	TRBD1	TRBV12-3/TRBV12-4	TRBJ1-1	CASSLAGIRGAFF	TGTGCCAGCAGTTTAGCGGGAATCAGGGGGGCTTTCTTT
NA	NA	TRBV7-6	TRBJ1-1	CASSLDGANTEAFF	TGTGCCAGCAGCTTAGACGGAGCGAACACTGAAGCTTTCTTT
few	TRBD2	TRBV6-2/TRBV6-3	TRBJ2-1	CASSYSRTSGTVNEQFF	TGTGCCAGCAGTTACTCCAGGACTAGCGGGACTGTCAATGAGCAGTTCTTC
few	NA	TRBV11-3	TRBJ2-7	CASSSGTPVGEQYF	TGTGCCAGCAGCTCAGGGACACCCGTCGGCGAGCAGTACTTC
few	NA	TRBV11-1	TRBJ1-1	CASSSPLGRGTEAFF	TGTGCCAGCAGCTCGCCCCTGGGACGGGGCACTGAAGCTTTCTTT